These T cell receptor beta chains were read from a single sample in a study of T cells in Graves' hyperthyroidism and ophthalmopathy. Each CDR3 protein is one row after TCRdb ran MiXCR on the multiplex PCR reads. Of approximately 300,000 distinct CDR3 sequences in the sample, approximately 19% were seen once. The sample comprised blood. Receptors originate from a man between 45 and 60 years old with Graves' ophthalmopathy. CDR3s include the opening cysteine and the closing phenylalanine or tryptophan. A D gene is named only where the DNA matches it firmly. Size tells how often a clone was seen (once, few, many) or the class of an expanded clone, and some rows leave it out.

V gene	clone size	D gene	J gene	CDR3 protein	CDR3 DNA
TRBV12-3/TRBV12-4	many	.	TRBJ2-7	CASSLAERTYEQYF	TGTGCCAGCAGTTTGGCGGAAAGAACCTACGAGCAGTACTTC
TRBV2	.	TRBD1	TRBJ2-7	CASISTGGVNEQYF	TGTGCCAGCATTTCCACAGGGGGCGTAAACGAGCAGTACTTC
TRBV24-1	few	.	TRBJ2-1	CATSETGKRWNEQFF	TGTGCCACCAGTGAAACCGGGAAACGCTGGAATGAGCAGTTCTTC
TRBV6-1	many	TRBD2	TRBJ2-5	CASSLQSGVTRETQYF	TGTGCCAGCAGTCTCCAAAGCGGGGTTACGAGAGAGACCCAGTACTTC
TRBV28	.	.	TRBJ1-1	CASSLWVGEAFF	TGTGCCAGCAGTTTGTGGGTGGGGGAAGCTTTCTTT
TRBV27	.	.	TRBJ2-7	CASSFRESYEQYF	TGTGCCAGCAGTTTCCGGGAATCCTACGAGCAGTACTTC
TRBV27	few	.	TRBJ1-2	CASADRGMGYGYTF	TGTGCCAGCGCGGACCGGGGAATGGGCTATGGCTACACCTTC
TRBV5-1	many	TRBD2	TRBJ2-1	CASSFSGRSYNEQFF	TGCGCCAGCAGCTTTAGCGGGAGGTCCTACAATGAGCAGTTCTTC
TRBV27	few	.	TRBJ2-1	CASRTEGSLSYNEQFF	TGTGCCAGCAGGACGGAGGGATCGTTATCCTACAATGAGCAGTTCTTC
TRBV6-1	few	.	TRBJ2-7	CASSQQGEGPYEQYF	TGTGCCAGCAGCCAGCAGGGGGAGGGGCCTTACGAGCAGTACTTC
TRBV20-1	.	.	TRBJ2-1	CMTRGYNEQFF	TGCATGACTAGAGGGTACAATGAGCAGTTCTTC
TRBV27	many	TRBD1	TRBJ2-1	CASSHRGNEQFF	TGTGCCAGCAGTCACAGGGGTAATGAGCAGTTCTTC
TRBV7-3	many	TRBD2	TRBJ2-5	CASSLHLAGAQETQYF	TGTGCCAGCAGCTTACACCTAGCGGGGGCACAAGAGACCCAGTACTTC
TRBV6-5	.	.	TRBJ2-3	CASSLGFGAGITDTQYF	TGTGCCAGCAGTTTGGGGTTCGGGGCGGGGATAACAGATACGCAGTATTTT
TRBV5-1	.	.	TRBJ2-7	CASSPLGDSHEQYF	TGCGCCAGCAGCCCGCTAGGGGATAGTCACGAGCAGTACTTC
TRBV7-3	many	TRBD2	TRBJ2-1	CASSATGLAGVSSYNEQFF	TGTGCCAGCAGTGCGACGGGACTAGCGGGAGTGAGCTCCTACAATGAGCAGTTCTTC
TRBV28	many	.	TRBJ2-3	CASTEPGRSTDTQYF	TGTGCCAGCACTGAGCCGGGCCGAAGCACAGATACGCAGTATTTT
TRBV11-2	many	.	TRBJ1-5	CASSLVAGERQPQHF	TGTGCCAGCAGCTTAGTCGCGGGGGAAAGACAGCCCCAGCATTTT
TRBV20-1	.	.	TRBJ2-2	CSAYRAGLNTGELFF	TGCAGTGCTTACAGGGCGGGACTCAACACCGGGGAGCTGTTTTTT
TRBV30	many	TRBD1	TRBJ1-1	CAWSRDRYTEAFF	TGTGCCTGGAGTCGGGACAGATACACTGAAGCTTTCTTT
TRBV12-3/TRBV12-4	.	.	TRBJ2-2	CASKDVGELFF	TGTGCCAGCAAGGATGTCGGGGAGCTGTTTTTT
TRBV4-2	.	TRBD2	TRBJ2-1	CASSSPPGLAGLNEQFF	TGTGCCAGCAGCAGTCCGCCGGGACTAGCGGGATTGAATGAGCAGTTCTTC
TRBV13	many	.	TRBJ2-7	CASSRGRDGYEQYF	TGTGCCAGCAGCCGAGGGCGGGACGGGTACGAGCAGTACTTC
TRBV14	.	.	TRBJ2-7	CASSRPGVFEQYF	TGTGCCAGCAGTCGACCGGGGGTATTCGAGCAGTACTTC
TRBV13	few	TRBD1	TRBJ1-1	CASSQIQGAHRNGEAFF	TGTGCCAGCAGCCAAATACAGGGGGCGCATAGGAACGGTGAAGCTTTCTTT
TRBV7-8	many	TRBD1	TRBJ1-4	CASSPGQGISTNEKLFF	TGTGCCAGCAGCCCGGGACAGGGGATATCAACTAATGAAAAACTGTTTTTT
TRBV12-3/TRBV12-4	.	.	TRBJ1-6	CASSPGRFSGLHF	TGTGCCAGCAGTCCCGGGCGGTTTTCGGGCCTCCACTTT
TRBV7-3	many	.	TRBJ1-1	CASSFGRGSTEAFF	TGTGCCAGCAGCTTCGGCAGGGGAAGCACTGAAGCTTTCTTT
TRBV5-1	few	TRBD2	TRBJ2-3	CASSLSASGRTADTQYF	TGCGCCAGCAGCTTGTCGGCTAGCGGGAGGACAGCAGATACGCAGTATTTT
TRBV11-2	.	TRBD2	TRBJ2-4	CASSSTSGAGDIQYF	TGTGCCAGCAGCTCGACTAGCGGTGCCGGGGACATTCAGTACTTC